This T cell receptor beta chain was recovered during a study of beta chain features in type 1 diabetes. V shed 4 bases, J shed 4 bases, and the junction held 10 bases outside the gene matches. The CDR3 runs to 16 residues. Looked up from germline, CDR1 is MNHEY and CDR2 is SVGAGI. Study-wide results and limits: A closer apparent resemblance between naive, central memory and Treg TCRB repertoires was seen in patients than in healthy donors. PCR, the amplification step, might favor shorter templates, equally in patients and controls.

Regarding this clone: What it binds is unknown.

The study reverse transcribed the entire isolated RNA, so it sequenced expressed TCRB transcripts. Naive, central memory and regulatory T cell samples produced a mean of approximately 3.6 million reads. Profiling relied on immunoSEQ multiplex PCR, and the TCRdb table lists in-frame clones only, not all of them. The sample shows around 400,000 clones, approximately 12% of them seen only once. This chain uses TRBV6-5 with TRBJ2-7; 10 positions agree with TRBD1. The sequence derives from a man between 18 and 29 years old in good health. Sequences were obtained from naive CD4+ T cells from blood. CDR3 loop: CASSSILGQGVYEQYF. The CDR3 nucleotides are TGTGCCAGCAGTTCTATACTCGGACAGGGGGTTTACGAGCAGTACTTC.